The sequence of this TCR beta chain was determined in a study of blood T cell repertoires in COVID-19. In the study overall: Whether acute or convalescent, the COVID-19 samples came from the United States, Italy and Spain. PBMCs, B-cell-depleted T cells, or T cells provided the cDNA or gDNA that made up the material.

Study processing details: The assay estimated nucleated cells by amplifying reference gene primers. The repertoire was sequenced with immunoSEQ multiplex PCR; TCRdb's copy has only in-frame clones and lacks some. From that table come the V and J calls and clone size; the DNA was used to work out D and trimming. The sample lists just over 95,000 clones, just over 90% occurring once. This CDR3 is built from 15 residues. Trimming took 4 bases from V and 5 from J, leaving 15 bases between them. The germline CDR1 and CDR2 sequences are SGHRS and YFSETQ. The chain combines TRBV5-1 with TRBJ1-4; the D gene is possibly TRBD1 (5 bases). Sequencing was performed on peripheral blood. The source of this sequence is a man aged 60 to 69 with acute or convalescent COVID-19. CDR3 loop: CASSLQSGQNEKLFF. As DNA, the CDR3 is TGCGCCAGCAGCCTCCAATCAGGGCAAAATGAAAAACTGTTTTTT.